This T cell receptor (beta chain) was profiled in a study of TIL therapy for anti-PD-1-resistant metastatic lung cancer. Turning to the study itself: Tumors were harvested before any PD-1/PD-L1 blockade. Tumors had a median PD-L1 proportion score of approximately 6.4%. Half of patients were current or former smokers. Study observations and caveats: Infused TIL clonotypes partially replaced the baseline blood repertoire, then decayed over months.

Germline V lookup: CDR1 LNHDA, CDR2 SQIVND (reference sequence). This CDR3 contains 15 residues. V lost 7 bases and J 3 bases, leaving 18 bases between the germline ends. The immunoSEQ assay was v3. Profiled with immunoSEQ multiplex PCR; TCRdb holds only in-frame clones, not every one. There are nearly 60,000 clones in the sample; less than 75% occur only once, and around 1.9% lies in the top ten. Concerning this clone: Antigen: not known.

The sample's time point: pre-treatment sample, taken before nivolumab and TIL therapy. This sample comprised blood, obtained at baseline. This chain uses TRBV19 with TRBJ1-1, with D maybe TRBD1 (6 bases). The receptor comes from a person aged 25 to 80 with non-small cell lung cancer. The CDR3 DNA follows: TGTGCCAGTAACCGAGGAACAGGGCGATACACTGAAGCTTTCTTT. It codes for CASNRGTGRYTEAFF.